The next 14 T cell receptor beta chains were all read from a single sample in a study of blood T cells in healthy people across ages. Together with a sample-barcoded 5' primer, a J-beta primer mix was included in a second PCR lasting about 7 to 12 cycles. TCRdb redid the calling of the 5' RACE reads with MiXCR, one entry per CDR3 protein. Among 650,000 to 900,000 distinct CDR3 sequences listed, under 80% were seen once. Source material: blood. Receptors originate from a young man in good health.

V usage is TRBV12-3 or TRBV12-4 and J usage is TRBJ2-7; D may be TRBD1 (6 bases). The CDR3 has 16 residues. V gave up 5 bases and J gave up 1 base, with 18 bases separating them. The DNA of the CDR3 is TGTGCCAGCAGTCCATGGGGGACACGGAATTCCTACGAGCAGTACTTC. Encoded protein: CASSPWGTRNSYEQYF.

The chain links TRBV15 to TRBJ2-3, with D tentatively TRBD1 or TRBD2 (5 bases each). This CDR3 has 16 amino acids. Germline values: CDR1 LNHNV, CDR2 YYDKDF (reference sequence). The V end lost 2 bases, the J end lost 0 bases, and 12 bases lay between the germline ends. CDR3: CATSRTGTASTDTQYF. CDR3 coding DNA: TGTGCCACCAGCAGAACTGGGACGGCAAGCACAGATACGCAGTATTTT.

V gene TRBV6-2 or TRBV6-3 combines with J gene TRBJ2-1; D tentatively reads TRBD1 or TRBD2 (5 bases each). From germline, CDR1 is MNHEY and CDR2 SVGEGT. The CDR3 has 13 residues. V dropped 7 bases and J dropped 6 bases, with 13 bases sitting between them. The CDR3 here is CASIRGTGNEQFF. In DNA, the CDR3 is TGTGCCAGCATCAGAGGGACGGGCAATGAGCAGTTCTTC.

The J gene is TRBJ2-3, the V gene TRBV5-5; D not resolved. The germline V and J ends were trimmed by 1 base and 4 bases, with 10 bases remaining between them. CDR1 and CDR2 from the germline V gene are SGHKS and YYEKEE (reference sequence). This CDR3 region has 14 residues. The CDR3 sequence: CASSLNFVPDTQYF. CDR3 coding DNA: TGTGCCAGCAGCTTGAATTTCGTTCCAGATACGCAGTATTTT.

The chain carries TRBV6-1 and TRBJ1-2; tentatively, D is TRBD1 (5 bases). Deletions cut 3 bases from V and 0 bases from J, with 11 bases between. This CDR3 is built from 15 residues. Germline CDR1 is MNHNS and CDR2 is SASEGT. The CDR3 bases are TGTGCCAGCAGTGAGGGTCGGGGGACTAACTATGGCTACACCTTC. Translation: CASSEGRGTNYGYTF.

The chain is built from TRBV20-1 and TRBJ2-1; TRBD2 matches at 10 bases. V lost 7 bases to trimming and J lost 5 bases; unmatched junction nucleotides: 11. Germline V gene data show CDR1 as DFQATT and CDR2 as SNEGSKA (reference sequence). This CDR3 has 15 amino acids. The CDR3 region is CSVLRSGGAHNEQFF. DNA for the CDR3: TGCAGTGTCCTCCGAAGCGGGGGGGCACACAATGAGCAGTTCTTC.

This clonotype came up a few times. The chain couples TRBV3-1 to TRBJ2-3, with 9 bases matching TRBD2. J gave up 3 bases and V 8 bases, and 9 bases lay outside the gene matches. The CDR3 has 15 amino acids. Per the germline V gene, CDR1 is LGHDT and CDR2 is YNNKEL (reference sequence). The chain's CDR3 is CASRTSSGVTDTQYF. In DNA form, the CDR3 reads TGTGCCAGCCGGACCTCTAGCGGGGTAACAGATACGCAGTATTTT.

This chain uses TRBV5-1 with TRBJ2-2; D might be TRBD2 (6 bases). The CDR3 has 14 amino acids. V gave up 7 bases and J gave up 1 base, with 11 bases separating them. From germline, CDR1 is SGHRS and CDR2 YFSETQ. CDR3 protein: CASLEGLNTGELFF. Here the CDR3 DNA reads TGCGCCAGCTTGGAGGGCCTGAACACCGGGGAGCTGTTTTTT. The full variable domain, rest sourced from reference TRBV5-1 and TRBJ2-2, is KAGVTQTPRYLIKTRGQQVTLSCSPISGHRSVSWYQQTPGQGLQFLFEYFSETQRNKGNFPGRFSGRQFSNSRSEMNVSTLELGDSALYLCASLEGLNTGELFFGEGSRLTVL.

The rearrangement links TRBV27 to TRBJ2-1; D might be TRBD2 (6 bases). Germline lookup yields CDR1 MNHEY and CDR2 SMNVEV (reference sequence). The CDR3 runs 17 residues. Trimming cost V 4 bases and J 0 bases, with 16 bases left between them. In DNA, the CDR3 is TGTGCCAGCAGTTCCAGACGTGGGGGGAGCTCCTACAATGAGCAGTTCTTC. It yields the protein CASSSRRGGSSYNEQFF.

The chain is built from TRBV7-2 and TRBJ2-5, with D tentatively TRBD1 or TRBD2 (7 bases each). CDR1 and CDR2 from the germline V gene are SGHTA and FQGNSA. This CDR3 region has 15 residues. V gave up 4 bases and J gave up 5 bases, with 17 bases separating them. In DNA, the CDR3 is TGTGCCAGCAGCTCCGCGACAGGGAGGGTTGAGACCCAGTACTTC. It specifies CASSSATGRVETQYF.

The chain recombines TRBV12-3 or TRBV12-4 with TRBJ2-1, with 16 bases aligning to TRBD2. Trimming cost V 5 bases and J 7 bases; bases outside gene matches: 14. The length of the CDR3 is 19 residues. Written as DNA, the CDR3 is TGTGCCAGCAGTGCGATGGGACTAGCGGGGGGGCCTATCCCGAATGAGCAGTTCTTC. Translated: CASSAMGLAGGPIPNEQFF.

This chain uses TRBV20-1 with TRBJ1-2; TRBD1 matches at 9 bases. This CDR3 has 14 residues. V shed 0 bases, J shed 6 bases, and the junction held 5 bases outside the gene matches. Germline V gene lookup returns CDR1 DFQATT and CDR2 SNEGSKA (reference sequence). This CDR3 reads CSARDWDRVDGYTF. Written as DNA, the CDR3 is TGCAGTGCTAGAGATTGGGACAGGGTTGATGGCTACACCTTC.

This sequence joins TRBV5-1 and TRBJ2-5, with TRBD1 matching over 10 bases. V shed 7 bases, J shed 1 base, and the junction held 4 bases outside the gene matches. CDR1 and CDR2 (germline): SGHRS, YFSETQ. This CDR3 region has 14 residues. The CDR3 sequence is CASGTGAFQETQYF. For the CDR3, the DNA is TGCGCCAGCGGGACAGGGGCCTTCCAAGAGACCCAGTACTTC.

The chain uses TRBV3-1 and TRBJ2-5, with a tentative D call TRBD2 (6 bases). V gave up 2 bases and J gave up 2 bases, with 12 bases separating them. Looked up from germline, CDR1 is LGHDT and CDR2 is YNNKEL (reference sequence). This CDR3 has 15 residues. The CDR3 region is CASSQFTGDQETQYF. CDR3 nucleotide sequence: TGTGCCAGCAGCCAATTTACGGGGGATCAAGAGACCCAGTACTTC.